The 25 T cell receptor beta chains below all came from one sample that was sequenced in a study of blood T cell repertoires in COVID-19. The method was immunoSEQ multiplex PCR; TCRdb's version includes in-frame clones alone and lacks a portion of them. The sample shows about 270,000 clones, around 90% of them seen only once. Sequenced input: peripheral blood. These receptors were taken from a person in their late teens or twenties with COVID-19, enrolled during active disease.

V gene TRBV15 combines with J gene TRBJ1-3; unclear D gene. CDR1 is LNHNV and CDR2 is YYDKDF in the germline V gene (reference sequence). Trimming removed 2 bases from V and 0 bases from J, with 8 bases in between. CDR3 length equals 15 residues. CDR3 loop: CATSRSRLSGNTIYF. The CDR3 DNA follows: TGTGCCACCAGCAGAAGCCGTCTCTCTGGAAACACCATATATTTT.

This chain connects TRBV19 to TRBJ2-3; the match to TRBD2 covers 12 bases. The V gene's germline CDR1 is LNHDA and CDR2 SQIVND (reference sequence). The CDR3 is made up of 14 amino acids. V dropped 7 bases and J dropped 5; count of bases not matched to a gene: 4. CDR3 region: CASTSGRAGDTQYF. The DNA for the CDR3 is TGTGCCAGTACTAGCGGGAGGGCCGGAGATACGCAGTATTTT. Together with reference TRBV19 and TRBJ2-3, the CDR3 gives the full variable domain: DGGITQSPKYLFRKEGQNVTLSCEQNLNHDAMYWYRQDPGQGLRLIYYSQIVNDFQKGDIAEGYSVSREKKESFPLTVTSAQKNPTAFYLCASTSGRAGDTQYFGPGTRLTVL.

The chain carries TRBV3-1 (or the pseudogene TRBV3-2) and TRBJ1-1, with a weak D call TRBD1 (6 bases). The CDR3 runs to 15 residues. In germline, CDR1 is LGHDT, CDR2 YNNKEL (reference sequence). Trimming left V 3 bases short and J 4 bases short, with 15 bases between. The CDR3 sequence is CASSHFGRGATEAFF. CDR3 sequence (DNA): TGTGCCAGCAGCCATTTTGGGAGGGGGGCCACTGAAGCTTTCTTT.

The chain has TRBV7-2 and TRBJ2-1; perhaps TRBD1 as D (6 bases). The CDR3 is 15 amino acids. V gave up 4 bases and J gave up 4 bases, with 14 bases separating them. The germline V gene encodes CDR1 SGHTA and CDR2 FQGNSA. In nucleotides, the CDR3 is TGTGCCAGCAGCTACTACAGGGTCGTTTACAATGAGCAGTTCTTC. Translation gives CASSYYRVVYNEQFF.

V gene TRBV4-2 combines with J gene TRBJ2-7; TRBD2 aligns across 10 bases. Germline CDR1 and CDR2: LGHNA and YNFKEQ. There are 15 residues in the CDR3. With V trimmed by 0 bases and J by 3 bases, 2 bases remained unmatched. The CDR3 coding sequence is TGTGCCAGCAGCCAAGATCCTAGCGGGGGCTACGAGCAGTACTTC. Amino acids: CASSQDPSGGYEQYF.

V is TRBV27 and J is TRBJ2-7, with 13 bases aligning to TRBD2. In germline, CDR1 is MNHEY, CDR2 SMNVEV (reference sequence). J lost 4 bases, V lost 5 bases, and 5 bases had no gene match. This CDR3 region has 15 residues. CDR3 coding DNA: TGTGCCAGCAGTCCGGGACTAGCGGGAATATACGAGCAGTACTTC. As protein: CASSPGLAGIYEQYF.

CDR3 protein: CASSLEQGLEQFF. The CDR3 DNA follows: TGCGCCAGCAGCTTGGAACAGGGGCTCGAGCAGTTCTTC. This chain links TRBV5-1 with TRBJ2-1; 7 bases fit TRBD1. CDR1 and CDR2 from the germline V gene are SGHRS and YFSETQ. This CDR3 comprises 13 residues. J lost 10 bases, V lost 0 bases, and 4 bases had no gene match.

The V gene is TRBV6-2 or TRBV6-3, the J gene TRBJ2-7; D unclear. The CDR3 covers 14 residues. Germline lookup yields CDR1 MNHEY and CDR2 SVGEGT. Between the trimmed V and J ends, which lost 2 bases and 0 bases, there was a span of 8 bases. The DNA of the CDR3 is TGTGCCAGCAGTTACATAGAAATCTCCTACGAGCAGTACTTC. Translated, it gives CASSYIEISYEQYF.

This clone was seen only once. The chain carries TRBV7-9 and TRBJ2-1; 8 bases fit TRBD1. The CDR3 covers 14 residues. The V gene end was trimmed by 3 bases and the J gene end by 5 bases; junction bases not matched to a gene: 3. Per germline, CDR1 SEHNR and CDR2 FQNEAQ (reference sequence). The CDR3 loop reads CASSLTGEDNEQFF. The CDR3 nucleotides read TGTGCCAGCAGCTTGACAGGGGAAGACAATGAGCAGTTCTTC.

The chain combines TRBV28 with TRBJ2-3, with a possible D match to TRBD1 (5 bases). Trimming left V 6 bases short and J 1 base short, with 5 bases between. Looked up from germline, CDR1 is MDHEN and CDR2 is SYDVKM. The CDR3 runs to 12 residues. CDR3 nucleotide sequence: TGTGCCAGCAGACAGGGCACAGATACGCAGTATTTT. Protein product: CASRQGTDTQYF.

This sequence joins TRBV18 and TRBJ1-4; 7 bases are a match to TRBD1. Per the germline V gene, CDR1 is KGHSH and CDR2 is LQKENI. The junction had 6 bases not matched to a gene; V was cut back by 6 bases and J by 5 bases. The CDR3 consists of 14 residues. The CDR3 sequence: CASSPGTENEKLFF. The CDR3 DNA reads TGTGCCAGCTCGCCCGGGACAGAGAATGAAAAACTGTTTTTT.

This clone has only one observation. The chain is built from TRBV13 and TRBJ2-3; 7 nucleotides align to TRBD1. CDR3 length: 15 residues. Looked up from germline, CDR1 is PRHDT and CDR2 is FYEKMQ (reference sequence). V trimming: 4 bases; J trimming: 2 bases; junction bases outside the gene matches: 6. The chain's CDR3 is CASSSRDSPTDTQYF. For the CDR3, the DNA is TGTGCCAGCAGCTCCCGGGACAGCCCCACAGATACGCAGTATTTT.

The genes are TRBV10-3 and TRBJ2-3, with D maybe TRBD1 (6 bases). V shed 3 bases and J shed 2 bases, with 9 bases lying between them. Germline V gives CDR1 ENHRY, CDR2 SYGVKD. CDR3 length equals 14 residues. The CDR3 DNA reads as TGTGCCATCAGTGACCGGGACAACACAGATACGCAGTATTTT. Its translation is CAISDRDNTDTQYF.

The chain recombines TRBV2 with TRBJ2-7; D may be TRBD1 (7 bases). The CDR3 sequence is 15 residues long. With 7 bases removed from V and 2 bases from J, the gap between germline ends came to 18 bases. Germline V CDR1 and CDR2: SNHLY, FYNNEI. The CDR3 DNA follows: TGTGCCAGCAAAGGGGGGACAGCCATGACCTACGAGCAGTACTTC. Encoded protein: CASKGGTAMTYEQYF.

The chain couples TRBV9 to TRBJ1-2, with D possibly TRBD1 on 6 matching bases. V was cut by 0 bases and J by 7 bases, with 22 bases left in between. This CDR3 region has 17 residues. Germline V gene sequence: CDR1 SGDLS, CDR2 YYNGEE. This chain's CDR3 is CASSVGPDGGAEGGYTF. The CDR3 nucleotides read TGTGCCAGCAGCGTAGGCCCCGATGGGGGGGCTGAGGGTGGCTACACCTTC. Filled out from reference TRBV9 and TRBJ1-2, the complete variable domain reads DSGVTQTPKHLITATGQRVTLRCSPRSGDLSVYWYQQSLDQGLQFLIQYYNGEERAKGNILERFSAQQFPDLHSELNLSSLELGDSALYFCASSVGPDGGAEGGYTFGSGTRLTVV.

The rearrangement joins TRBV5-1 to TRBJ2-5; 10 bases align to TRBD1. With 3 bases clipped from V and 4 bases from J, the junction kept 0 bases outside the gene matches. Germline loops: CDR1 SGHRS, CDR2 YFSETQ. The CDR3 length is 13 residues. CDR3 protein: CASSWDRGETQYF. For the CDR3, the DNA is TGCGCCAGCAGCTGGGACAGGGGAGAGACCCAGTACTTC. The full variable domain, in which reference TRBV5-1 and TRBJ2-5 provide the parts outside the CDR3, is KAGVTQTPRYLIKTRGQQVTLSCSPISGHRSVSWYQQTPGQGLQFLFEYFSETQRNKGNFPGRFSGRQFSNSRSEMNVSTLELGDSALYLCASSWDRGETQYFGPGTRLLVL.

The gene calls are TRBV7-9 and TRBJ2-5; TRBD2 matches at 10 bases. Germline V gives CDR1 SEHNR, CDR2 FQNEAQ (reference sequence). This CDR3 has 14 residues. J lost 3 bases, V lost 4 bases, and 2 bases had no gene match. The DNA of the CDR3 is TGTGCCAGCAGCTCCGGACTAGCGGAAGAGACCCAGTACTTC. The encoded protein is CASSSGLAEETQYF.

This clone was seen only once. The chain combines TRBV7-8 with TRBJ1-1; 7 bases align to TRBD1. The V gene end was trimmed by 0 bases and the J gene end by 4 bases; junction bases not matched to a gene: 2. This CDR3 has 14 amino acids. The V gene's germline CDR1 is SGHVS and CDR2 FQNEAQ. The CDR3 DNA sequence: TGTGCCAGCAGCTTAGCGCCAGGGGGCACTGAAGCTTTCTTT. Amino acid sequence: CASSLAPGGTEAFF. Full variable domain (missing parts from reference TRBV7-8 and TRBJ1-1): GAGVSQSPRYKVAKRGQDVALRCDPISGHVSLFWYQQALGQGPEFLTYFQNEAQLDKSGLPSDRFFAERPEGSVSTLKIQRTQQEDSAVYLCASSLAPGGTEAFFGQGTRLTVV.

The chain has TRBV27 and TRBJ2-1; possible D gene TRBD1, 5 bases. Looked up from germline, CDR1 is MNHEY and CDR2 is SMNVEV (reference sequence). The CDR3 contains 17 residues. V was cut by 1 base and J by 6 bases, with 19 bases left in between. The CDR3 nucleotides are TGTGCCAGCAGTTTATTTGGGTGGGGCAGGGTGGCCAATGAGCAGTTCTTC. It specifies CASSLFGWGRVANEQFF.

The chain has TRBV30 and TRBJ1-4; the match to TRBD1 covers 7 bases. Unmatched junction bases numbered 0, after V lost 3 bases and J lost 8 bases. CDR1 GTSNPN and CDR2 SVGIG come from the germline V gene (reference sequence). The CDR3 totals 11 residues. The CDR3 region is CAWRTGEKLFF. DNA of the CDR3: TGTGCCTGGAGGACAGGGGAAAAACTGTTTTTT.

This chain joins TRBV27 and TRBJ2-3; maybe TRBD1 (6 bases). The germline V and J ends were trimmed by 5 bases and 6 bases, with 9 bases remaining between them. From germline, CDR1 is MNHEY and CDR2 SMNVEV (reference sequence). The CDR3 covers 12 residues. CDR3: CASSGTTDTQYF. The CDR3, as DNA: TGTGCCAGCAGTGGGACAACCGATACGCAGTATTTT.

This clone was detected once. The chain combines TRBV5-1 with TRBJ2-7; D might be TRBD1 (6 bases). The CDR3 runs to 13 residues. Trimming cost V 7 bases and J 5 bases, with 16 bases left between them. Germline V lookup: CDR1 SGHRS, CDR2 YFSETQ. Written as DNA, the CDR3 is TGCGCCAGCGGGAAGGGGGATAGTAACGAGCAGTACTTC. Protein product: CASGKGDSNEQYF.

This clone was seen only once. The gene calls are TRBV3-1 (or the pseudogene TRBV3-2) and TRBJ1-2; 9 bases line up with TRBD1. The CDR3 loop spans 16 amino acids. Trimming at V came to 1 base and at J to 6 bases, leaving 9 bases not matched to a gene. Germline CDR1 reads LGHDT; CDR2 reads YNNKEL (reference sequence). The CDR3 spells CASSQAQGAWKDGYTF. The CDR3 region has the DNA TGTGCCAGCAGCCAAGCACAGGGGGCTTGGAAGGATGGCTACACCTTC.

The CDR3 sequence is CSASRSGGAETQYF. CDR3 bases: TGCAGTGCTAGTCGTAGCGGGGGGGCGGAGACCCAGTACTTC. The chain carries TRBV20-1 and TRBJ2-5; 11 nucleotides match TRBD2. The junction had 5 bases not matched to a gene; V was cut back by 3 bases and J by 5 bases. This CDR3 region has 14 residues. CDR1 DFQATT and CDR2 SNEGSKA come from the germline V gene (reference sequence).

The rearrangement uses TRBV29-1 and TRBJ1-1, with 7 bases that match TRBD1. The CDR3 has 14 amino acids. Germline trimming cut 2 bases from V and 6 bases from J; bases unmatched to any gene: 9. The germline gives CDR1 SQVTM, CDR2 ANQGSEA. The CDR3 loop reads CSVESDRRGSEAFF. The CDR3 DNA reads as TGCAGCGTTGAATCGGACAGGAGAGGTTCTGAAGCTTTCTTT.